This note documents a single T cell receptor (beta chain) sequence. Antigen: not known. After isolation, RNA underwent reverse transcription to generate cDNA as the sequencing template. Sequenced by immunoSEQ multiplex PCR; TCRdb stores in-frame clones only, minus some. The table has 200,000 or so clones, 55% to 70% seen once. This sample was included in a study of CD8+ T cells in alopecia areata. Study in general: Tofacitinib ran for 6 to 18 months before 6 months off drug. Treated patients were scored for severity by percent of scalp affected.

Sample treatment: oral pan-JAK inhibitor, 5-10 mg twice daily. The study team obtained lesional scalp punch biopsies and peripheral blood from alopecia areata patients. The CDR3 covers 15 residues. The junction had 8 bases not matched to a gene; V was cut back by 6 bases and J by 6 bases. Germline CDR1 reads MNHEY; CDR2 reads SMNVEV (reference sequence). Study-wide findings and caveats: Alopecia totalis/universalis scalp especially showed more expanded CD8+ clones than normal scalp.

The TCR sequence derives from a human donor with alopecia areata. Here the sequenced sample was CD4+ T cells sorted from blood, taken at week 24, from a patient treated with tofacitinib. The V gene is TRBV27, the J gene TRBJ1-5; 10 positions agree with TRBD1. CDR3 coding DNA: TGTGCCAGCAGCCCCGGACAGGGGGGGATTCAGCCCCAGCATTTT. Translating gives CASSPGQGGIQPQHF.